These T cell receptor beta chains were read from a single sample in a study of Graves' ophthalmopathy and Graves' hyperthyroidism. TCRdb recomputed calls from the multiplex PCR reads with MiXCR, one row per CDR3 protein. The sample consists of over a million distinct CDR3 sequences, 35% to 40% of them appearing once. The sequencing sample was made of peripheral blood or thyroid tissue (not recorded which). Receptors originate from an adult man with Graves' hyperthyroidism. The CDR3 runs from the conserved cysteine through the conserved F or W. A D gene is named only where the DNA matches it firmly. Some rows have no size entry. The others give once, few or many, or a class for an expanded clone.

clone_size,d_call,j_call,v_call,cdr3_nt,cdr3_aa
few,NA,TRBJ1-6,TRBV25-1,TGTGCCAGCAGTTACTCGAGAAAGAGCTCCTATAATTCACCCCTCCACTTT,CASSYSRKSSYNSPLHF
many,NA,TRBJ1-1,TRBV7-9,TGTGCCAGCAGCTTAGCGGTGGGCCGGGGTACTGAAGCTTTCTTT,CASSLAVGRGTEAFF
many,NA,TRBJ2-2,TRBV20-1,TGCAGTGCCCCTCGGAGCGGTCCCGCGAACACCGGGGAGCTGTTTTTT,CSAPRSGPANTGELFF
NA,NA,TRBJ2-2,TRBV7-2,TGTGCCAGCAGCTTCTTTTTCTTGGGAGGTGGAAACACCGGGGAGCTGTTTTTT,CASSFFFLGGGNTGELFF
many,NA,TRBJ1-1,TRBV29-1,TGCAGCGTGGACGGAGGGCGGAACACTGAAGCTTTCTTT,CSVDGGRNTEAFF
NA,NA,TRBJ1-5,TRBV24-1,TGTGCCACCAGTCCTCAGGGTTCAAATCAGCCCCAGCATTTT,CATSPQGSNQPQHF
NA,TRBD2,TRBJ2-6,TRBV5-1,TGCGCCAGCAGCTTGGCTTTAGCGGGAGGGGCCTACGTCCTGACTTTC,CASSLALAGGAYVLTF
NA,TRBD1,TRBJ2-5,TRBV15,TGTGCCACCAGCGAGCGCGGGACAGGGTTGGAGACCCAGTACTTC,CATSERGTGLETQYF
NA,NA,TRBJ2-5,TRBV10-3,TGTGCCATCAGCCCGAGAGGGGTCCAAGAGACCCAGTACTTC,CAISPRGVQETQYF
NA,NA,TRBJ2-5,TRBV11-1,TGTGCCAGCAGCTTAGCCGCCTCAGAGACCCAGTACTTC,CASSLAASETQYF
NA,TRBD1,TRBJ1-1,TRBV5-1,TGCGCCAGCAGCCCCGGACAGGGCCGACCTACCCAAATGAACACTGAAGCTTCCTTT,CASSPGQGRPTQMNTEASF
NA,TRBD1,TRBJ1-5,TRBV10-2,TGCGCCAGCAGCGGGACAGGACTAAGCCAGCCCCAGCATTTT,CASSGTGLSQPQHF
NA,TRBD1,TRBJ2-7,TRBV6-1,TGTGCCAGCAGTCGACAGGGGTCTGGTGAGCAGTACTTC,CASSRQGSGEQYF
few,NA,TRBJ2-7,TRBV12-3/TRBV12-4,TGTGCCAGCAGTTCGGGACGAGGAGGGTCCTACGAGCAGTACTTC,CASSSGRGGSYEQYF
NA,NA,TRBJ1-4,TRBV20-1,TGCAGTGCCAACCTCGGGCCCTCGCAACTGTTTTTT,CSANLGPSQLFF
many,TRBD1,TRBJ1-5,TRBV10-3,TGTGCCATCAGTGACTCGGACAGGGGCTACCAGCCCCAGCATTTT,CAISDSDRGYQPQHF
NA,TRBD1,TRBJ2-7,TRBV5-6,TGTGCCAGCAGCCCAAACCTAGCGAGGGACAGGGGCCACGAGCAGTACTTC,CASSPNLARDRGHEQYF